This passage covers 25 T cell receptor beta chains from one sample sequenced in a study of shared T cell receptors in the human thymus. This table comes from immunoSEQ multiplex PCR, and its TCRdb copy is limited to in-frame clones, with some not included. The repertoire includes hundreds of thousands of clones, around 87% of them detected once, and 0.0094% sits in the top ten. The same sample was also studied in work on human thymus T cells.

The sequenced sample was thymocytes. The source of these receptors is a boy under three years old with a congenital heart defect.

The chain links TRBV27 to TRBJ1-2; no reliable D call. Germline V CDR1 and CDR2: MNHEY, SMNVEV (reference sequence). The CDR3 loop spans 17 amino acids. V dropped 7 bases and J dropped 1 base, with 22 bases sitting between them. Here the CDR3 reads CASTHRSGQYFNYGYTF. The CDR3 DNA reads TGTGCCAGCACTCACCGGAGCGGGCAATATTTTAACTATGGCTACACCTTC.

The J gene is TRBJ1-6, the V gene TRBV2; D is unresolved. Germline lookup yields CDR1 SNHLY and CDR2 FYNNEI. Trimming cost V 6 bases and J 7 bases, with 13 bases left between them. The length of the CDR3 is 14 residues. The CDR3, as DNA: TGTGCCAGCAGGAGAGGCCCCCAGAATTCACCCCTCCACTTT. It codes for CASRRGPQNSPLHF.

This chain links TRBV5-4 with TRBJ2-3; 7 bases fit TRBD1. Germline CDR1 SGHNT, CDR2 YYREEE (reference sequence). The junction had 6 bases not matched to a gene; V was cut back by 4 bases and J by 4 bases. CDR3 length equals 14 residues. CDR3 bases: TGTGCCAGCAGCCCGGCCCAGGGGGCAGATACGCAGTATTTT. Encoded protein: CASSPAQGADTQYF.

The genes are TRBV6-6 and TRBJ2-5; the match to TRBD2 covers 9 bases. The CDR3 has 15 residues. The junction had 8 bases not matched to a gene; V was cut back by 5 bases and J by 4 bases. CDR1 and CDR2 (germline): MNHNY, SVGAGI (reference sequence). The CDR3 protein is CASSNRLAERETQYF. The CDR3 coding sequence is TGTGCCAGCAGTAACAGACTAGCGGAGAGAGAGACCCAGTACTTC.

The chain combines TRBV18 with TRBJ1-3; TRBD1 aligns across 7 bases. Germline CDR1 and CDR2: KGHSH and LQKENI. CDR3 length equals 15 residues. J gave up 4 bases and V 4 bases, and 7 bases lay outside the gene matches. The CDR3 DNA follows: TGTGCCAGCTCACGGGACAGAAGAGAAGGAAACACCATATATTTT. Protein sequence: CASSRDRREGNTIYF. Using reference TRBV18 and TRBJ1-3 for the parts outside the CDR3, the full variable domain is NAGVMQNPRHLVRRRGQEARLRCSPMKGHSHVYWYRQLPEEGLKFMVYLQKENIIDESGMPKERFSAEFPKEGPSILRIQQVVRGDSAAYFCASSRDRREGNTIYFGEGSWLTVV.

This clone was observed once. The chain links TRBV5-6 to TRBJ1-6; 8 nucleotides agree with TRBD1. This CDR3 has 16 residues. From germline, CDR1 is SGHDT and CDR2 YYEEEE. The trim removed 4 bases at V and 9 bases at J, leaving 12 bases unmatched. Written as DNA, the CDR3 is TGTGCCAGCAGCGCCGAAACCGGGACAGGTGCTTCACCCCTCCACTTT. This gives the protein CASSAETGTGASPLHF.

In nucleotides, the CDR3 is TGTGCCAGCAGCTCCTATAAACAGACAGGGTATCGGGAAAAACTGTTTTTT. Encoded protein: CASSSYKQTGYREKLFF. The chain employs TRBV7-2 and TRBJ1-4; 7 bases fit TRBD1. The CDR3 sequence is 17 residues long. The V segment lost 4 bases and the J segment 8 bases; nucleotides outside the gene matches: 16. CDR1 and CDR2 (germline): SGHTA, FQGNSA.

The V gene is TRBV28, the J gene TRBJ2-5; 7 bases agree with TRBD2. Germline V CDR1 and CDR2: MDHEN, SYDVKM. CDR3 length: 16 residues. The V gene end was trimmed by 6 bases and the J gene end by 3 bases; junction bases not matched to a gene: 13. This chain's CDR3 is CASSRNPLAQEETQYF. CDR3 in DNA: TGTGCCAGCAGCCGAAACCCACTAGCGCAAGAAGAGACCCAGTACTTC.

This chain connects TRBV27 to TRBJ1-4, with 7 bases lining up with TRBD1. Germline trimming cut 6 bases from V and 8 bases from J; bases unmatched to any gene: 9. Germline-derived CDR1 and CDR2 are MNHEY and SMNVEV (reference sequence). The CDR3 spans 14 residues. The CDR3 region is CASSPTRDSEKLFF. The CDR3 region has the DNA TGTGCCAGCAGCCCAACCCGGGACAGCGAAAAACTGTTTTTT. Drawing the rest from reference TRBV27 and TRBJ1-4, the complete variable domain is EAQVTQNPRYLITVTGKKLTVTCSQNMNHEYMSWYRQDPGLGLRQIYYSMNVEVTDKGDVPEGYKVSRKEKRNFPLILESPSPNQTSLYFCASSPTRDSEKLFFGSGTQLSVL.

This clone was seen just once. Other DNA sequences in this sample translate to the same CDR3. The CDR3 loop reads CASSFGQPDNSPLHF. The CDR3 DNA reads as TGCGCCAGCAGCTTCGGACAACCCGATAATTCACCCCTCCACTTT. The genes are TRBV5-1 and TRBJ1-6; D possibly corresponds to TRBD1 (5 bases). This CDR3 spans 15 amino acids. Trimming left V 2 bases short and J 5 bases short, with 11 bases between. Germline V gene sequence: CDR1 SGHRS, CDR2 YFSETQ.

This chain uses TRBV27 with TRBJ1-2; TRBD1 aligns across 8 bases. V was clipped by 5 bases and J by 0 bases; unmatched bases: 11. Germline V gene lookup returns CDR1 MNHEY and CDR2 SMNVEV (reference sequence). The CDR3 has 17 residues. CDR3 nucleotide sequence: TGTGCCAGCAGTAAACGACAGACAGGGGTTCCTAACTATGGCTACACCTTC. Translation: CASSKRQTGVPNYGYTF.

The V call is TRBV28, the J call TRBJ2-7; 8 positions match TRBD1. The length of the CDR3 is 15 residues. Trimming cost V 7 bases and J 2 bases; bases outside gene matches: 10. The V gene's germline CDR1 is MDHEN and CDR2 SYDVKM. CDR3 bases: TGTGCCAGCACCACCCTCGGGACAGGAACCTACGAGCAGTACTTC. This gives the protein CASTTLGTGTYEQYF.

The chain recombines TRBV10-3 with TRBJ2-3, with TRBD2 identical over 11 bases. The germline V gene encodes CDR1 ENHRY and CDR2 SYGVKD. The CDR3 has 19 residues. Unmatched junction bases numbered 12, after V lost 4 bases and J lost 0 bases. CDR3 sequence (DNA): TGTGCCATCAGTGCTACAGGGACTAGCGGAGAATCTAGCACAGATACGCAGTATTTT. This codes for CAISATGTSGESSTDTQYF.

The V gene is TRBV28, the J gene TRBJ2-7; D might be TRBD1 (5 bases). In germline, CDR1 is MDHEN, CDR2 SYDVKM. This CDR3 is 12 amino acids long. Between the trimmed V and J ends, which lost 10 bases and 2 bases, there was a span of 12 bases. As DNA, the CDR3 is TGTGCCACCACTCAGGGTACCTACGAGCAGTACTTC. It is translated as CATTQGTYEQYF.

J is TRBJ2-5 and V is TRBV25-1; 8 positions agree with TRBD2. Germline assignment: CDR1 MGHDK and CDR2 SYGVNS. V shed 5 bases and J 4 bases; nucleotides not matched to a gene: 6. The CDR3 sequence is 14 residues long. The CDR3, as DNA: TGTGCCAGCAGTAGGACTAGCCTACTAGAGACCCAGTACTTC. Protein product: CASSRTSLLETQYF.

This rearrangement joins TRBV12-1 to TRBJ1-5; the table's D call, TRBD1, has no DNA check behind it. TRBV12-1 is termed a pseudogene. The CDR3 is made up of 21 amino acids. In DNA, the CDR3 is TGTGCCAGCAGCTTTGTAATCCTCCGGACAGGGGGCGATTTTCGCAATCAGCCCCAGCATTTT. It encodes CASSFVILRTGGDFRNQPQHF.

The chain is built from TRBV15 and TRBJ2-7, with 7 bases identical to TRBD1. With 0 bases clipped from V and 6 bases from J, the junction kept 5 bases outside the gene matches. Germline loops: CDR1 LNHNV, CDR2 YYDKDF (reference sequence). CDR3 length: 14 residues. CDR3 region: CATSRDPRGLEQYF. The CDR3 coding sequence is TGTGCCACCAGCAGAGATCCAAGGGGGCTCGAGCAGTACTTC.

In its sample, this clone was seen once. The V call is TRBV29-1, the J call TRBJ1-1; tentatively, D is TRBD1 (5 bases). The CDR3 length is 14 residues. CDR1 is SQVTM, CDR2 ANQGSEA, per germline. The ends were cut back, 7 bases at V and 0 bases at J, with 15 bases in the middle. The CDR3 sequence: CSARPDSMNTEAFF. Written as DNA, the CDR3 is TGCAGCGCACGCCCAGACAGCATGAACACTGAAGCTTTCTTT. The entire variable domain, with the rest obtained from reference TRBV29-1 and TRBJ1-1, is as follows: SAVISQKPSRDICQRGTSLTIQCQVDSQVTMMFWYRQQPGQSLTLIATANQGSEATYESGFVIDKFPISRPNLTFSTLTVSNMSPEDSSIYLCSARPDSMNTEAFFGQGTRLTVV.

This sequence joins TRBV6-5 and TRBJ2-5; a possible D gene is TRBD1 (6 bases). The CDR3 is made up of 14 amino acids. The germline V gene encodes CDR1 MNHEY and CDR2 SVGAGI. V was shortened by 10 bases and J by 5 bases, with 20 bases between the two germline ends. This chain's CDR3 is CATLSGERSETQYF. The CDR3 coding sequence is TGTGCCACGCTCTCAGGGGAGCGTTCGGAGACCCAGTACTTC.

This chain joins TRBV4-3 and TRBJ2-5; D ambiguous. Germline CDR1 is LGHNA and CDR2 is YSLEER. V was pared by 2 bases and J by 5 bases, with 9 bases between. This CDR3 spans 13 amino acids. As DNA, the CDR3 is TGCGCCAGCAGCCAAAAGCTACCGGAGACCCAGTACTTC. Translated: CASSQKLPETQYF.

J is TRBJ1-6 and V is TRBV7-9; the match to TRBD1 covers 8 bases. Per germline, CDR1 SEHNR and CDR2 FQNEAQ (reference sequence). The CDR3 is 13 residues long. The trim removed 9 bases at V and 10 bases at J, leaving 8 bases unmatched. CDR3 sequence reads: CASNGAGGSPLHF. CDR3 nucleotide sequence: TGTGCCAGTAATGGGGCAGGGGGCTCACCCCTCCACTTT.

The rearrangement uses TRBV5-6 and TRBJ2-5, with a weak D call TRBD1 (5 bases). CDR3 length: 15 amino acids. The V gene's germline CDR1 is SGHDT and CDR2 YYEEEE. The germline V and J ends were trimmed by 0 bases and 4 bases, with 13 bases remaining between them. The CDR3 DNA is TGTGCCAGCAGCTTGGGAAGGGGTTGGGTAGAGACCCAGTACTTC. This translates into CASSLGRGWVETQYF.

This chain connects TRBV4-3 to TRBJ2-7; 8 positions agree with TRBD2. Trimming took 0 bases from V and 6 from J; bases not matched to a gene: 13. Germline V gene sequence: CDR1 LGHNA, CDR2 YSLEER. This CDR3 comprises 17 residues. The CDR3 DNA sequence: TGCGCCAGCAGCCAAGATGGCCGGGGGGGCCAGACGAGCGAGCAGTACTTC. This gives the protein CASSQDGRGGQTSEQYF.

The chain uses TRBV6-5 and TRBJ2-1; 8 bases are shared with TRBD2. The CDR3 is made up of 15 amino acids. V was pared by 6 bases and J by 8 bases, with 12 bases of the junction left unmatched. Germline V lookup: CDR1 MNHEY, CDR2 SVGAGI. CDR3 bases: TGTGCCAGCAGAACTCCATCTCGGGGGGGGGATGAGCAGTTCTTC. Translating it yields CASRTPSRGGDEQFF.

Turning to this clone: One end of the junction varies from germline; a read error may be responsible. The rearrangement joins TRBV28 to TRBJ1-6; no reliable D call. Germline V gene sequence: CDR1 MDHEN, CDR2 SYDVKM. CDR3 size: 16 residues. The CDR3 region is CASSLGIGGRNSPLYF. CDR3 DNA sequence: TGTGCCAGCAGCCTTGGAATAGGCGGGCGGAATTCACCCCTCTACTTT.